This TCR beta chain comes out of a study of spatial heterogeneity in lung cancer. Study-level information: There were, on average, more than eight raw-read appearances for each unique TCR and UMI combination.

This clonotype has ten or more counts. Its antigen is unidentified. General observations from the study: Tumor TCRs that were ubiquitous and expanded showed up in blood more at resection than follow-up.

There are 14 residues in the CDR3. Germline V gene lookup returns CDR1 LNHDA and CDR2 SQIVND (reference sequence). The V and J ends lost 4 bases and 7 bases, in that order; junction bases with no gene match: 4. Carried by each TCR cDNA molecule was a unique molecular identifier. One entry per CDR3 protein results from TCRdb running MiXCR on the 5' RACE reads. The table shows some 41,000 distinct CDR3 sequences, with roughly 7.1% occurring only once. Time point: sample taken at primary tumor resection. Extraction of whole RNA from tumor, nontumor lung or frozen PBMC preceded unsorted sequencing. There were approximately 69 donors, all of them untreated patients with early-stage non-small cell lung cancer.

The chain combines TRBV19 with TRBJ1-6; 7 nucleotides align to TRBD1. The sample consisted of PBMCs, taken at surgery. This clonotype originated in a female donor with early-stage non-small cell lung cancer. CDR3 nucleotides: TGTGCCAGTAGTACGACAGGGTTAAATTCACCCCTCCACTTT. This translates into CASSTTGLNSPLHF.